The 26 T cell receptor beta chains below all came from one sample that was sequenced in a study of vaccination and CD4 T cells after COVID-19. Treatment indicated: roughly ten-day PBMC culture with coronavirus spike peptide pools or control peptides (ViraFEST assay). CD4+ T cells that had been cultured provided DNA sequenced with the Oncomine TCR Beta short-read assay. TCRdb passed the PCR reads through MiXCR, listing each CDR3 protein once. The sample lists about 25,000 distinct CDR3 sequences, 45% to 50% occurring once. No antigen has been assigned to these receptors. The sample was CD4+ T cells from blood, cultured in vitro. The receptors stem from a human donor who had recovered from COVID-19.

This clonotype was counted only a few times. V and J are TRBV7-2 and TRBJ2-7, with 10 bases identical to TRBD2. With V trimmed by 7 bases and J by 3 bases, 6 bases remained unmatched. The germline V gene encodes CDR1 SGHTA and CDR2 FQGNSA. CDR3 length equals 14 residues. In nucleotides, the CDR3 is TGTGCCAGCACCCTAGCGGGAGCGGGCTACGAGCAGTACTTC. Its translation is CASTLAGAGYEQYF. Supplemented by reference TRBV7-2 and TRBJ2-7, the full variable domain reads GAGVSQSPSNKVTEKGKDVELRCDPISGHTALYWYRQSLGQGLEFLIYFQGNSAPDKSGLPSDRFSAERTGGSVSTLTIQRTQQEDSAVYLCASTLAGAGYEQYFGPGTRLTVT.

The rearrangement joins TRBV4-1 to TRBJ2-3; 12 bases fit TRBD1. Germline values: CDR1 MGHRA, CDR2 YSYEKL. This CDR3 comprises 16 residues. V lost 8 bases and J lost 4; bases outside the gene matches: 10. The CDR3 coding sequence is TGCGCCAGCTCCCCGGGACAGGGGGCTAGAGCAGATACGCAGTATTTT. This gives the protein CASSPGQGARADTQYF.

The chain employs TRBV7-9 and TRBJ2-1; D is undetermined. This CDR3 has 15 residues. V was clipped by 4 bases and J by 2 bases, with 12 bases between them. Per the germline V gene, CDR1 is SEHNR and CDR2 is FQNEAQ (reference sequence). CDR3 sequence (DNA): TGTGCCAGCAGCTCTTGGGCTGACCCCTACAATGAGCAGTTCTTC. This codes for CASSSWADPYNEQFF.

In DNA form, the CDR3 reads TGCAGCGGGGGCTCGGAGAGGGACACTGAAGCTTTCTTT. Protein sequence: CSGGSERDTEAFF. V usage is TRBV29-1 and J usage is TRBJ1-1, with D tentatively TRBD1 (5 bases). V was cut by 7 bases and J by 3 bases, with 15 bases left in between. The CDR3 has 13 residues. Germline CDR1 and CDR2: SQVTM and ANQGSEA. Filled out from reference TRBV29-1 and TRBJ1-1, the complete variable domain reads SAVISQKPSRDICQRGTSLTIQCQVDSQVTMMFWYRQQPGQSLTLIATANQGSEATYESGFVIDKFPISRPNLTFSTLTVSNMSPEDSSIYLCSGGSERDTEAFFGQGTRLTVV.

There are a few counts of this clonotype. V is TRBV20-1 and J is TRBJ1-3; no definite D call. Germline-derived CDR1 and CDR2 are DFQATT and SNEGSKA (reference sequence). This CDR3 contains 15 residues. Deletions cut 7 bases from V and 0 bases from J, with 16 bases between. CDR3: CSVLIPRFSGNTIYF. As DNA, the CDR3 is TGCAGTGTACTAATCCCACGGTTCTCTGGAAACACCATATATTTT.

This clonotype was counted once. V and J are TRBV10-3 and TRBJ1-1; no definite D call. The CDR3 sequence is 14 residues long. Trimming took 4 bases from V and 5 from J, leaving 14 bases between them. Germline assignment: CDR1 ENHRY and CDR2 SYGVKD. CDR3 residues: CAISVQSTGTEAFF. The CDR3 bases are TGTGCCATCAGTGTTCAATCAACCGGTACTGAAGCTTTCTTT.

This chain connects TRBV20-1 to TRBJ2-7; D gene ambiguous. The CDR3 runs 17 residues. Germline V lookup: CDR1 DFQATT, CDR2 SNEGSKA (reference sequence). Trimming took 3 bases from V and 0 from J, leaving 21 bases between them. The CDR3 DNA reads as TGCAGTGCTAGGGTCTGGTTGAGGACGGCGAGCTCCTACGAGCAGTACTTC. As protein: CSARVWLRTASSYEQYF.

A few counts support this clonotype. The V and J genes are TRBV20-1 and TRBJ2-3; perhaps TRBD2 as D (6 bases). CDR3 length: 13 residues. Germline V lookup: CDR1 DFQATT, CDR2 SNEGSKA (reference sequence). The ends were cut back, 2 bases at V and 1 base at J, with 7 bases in the middle. The CDR3 region has the DNA TGCAGTGCTAGATTAGCGGGCACAGATACGCAGTATTTT. Translated, it gives CSARLAGTDTQYF.

The chain carries TRBV11-2 and TRBJ2-5; TRBD1 matches at 9 bases. This CDR3 is 14 amino acids long. V lost 5 bases, J lost 6 bases, and 7 bases stayed unmatched. Germline assignment: CDR1 SGHAT and CDR2 FQNNGV. In DNA form, the CDR3 reads TGTGCCAGCAGCGAAACAGGGGGCGGCCAGACCCAGTACTTC. It translates to CASSETGGGQTQYF.

This clonotype was seen only a few times. This chain links TRBV7-3 with TRBJ2-5; D ambiguous. Trimming pared 4 bases from V and 0 bases from J, leaving 6 bases between. CDR3 length: 13 residues. The V gene's germline CDR1 is SGHTA and CDR2 FQGTGA. The chain's CDR3 is CASSSPNQETQYF. In DNA, the CDR3 is TGTGCCAGCAGCTCACCCAACCAAGAGACCCAGTACTTC.

This sequence joins TRBV9 and TRBJ2-1, with D possibly TRBD1 on 6 matching bases. Germline assignment: CDR1 SGDLS and CDR2 YYNGEE. The CDR3 totals 16 residues. Trimming cost V 0 bases and J 4 bases, with 14 bases left between them. CDR3 loop: CASSVAWGPFYNEQFF. CDR3 coding DNA: TGTGCCAGCAGCGTAGCTTGGGGGCCCTTTTACAATGAGCAGTTCTTC.

This clonotype was found a few times. V usage is TRBV20-1 and J usage is TRBJ2-5; 13 nucleotides agree with TRBD2. Losses at the gene ends were 2 bases for V and 2 bases for J; bases not matched to a gene: 2. Germline CDR1 DFQATT, CDR2 SNEGSKA (reference sequence). CDR3 length: 15 residues. CDR3 nucleotide sequence: TGCAGTGCTAGACCGGGACTAGCGGGGCAAGAGACCCAGTACTTC. Amino acids: CSARPGLAGQETQYF.

In DNA, the CDR3 is TGTGCCATCAGTGACGAGATCAACTATGGCTACACCTTC. Translation gives CAISDEINYGYTF. The chain recombines TRBV10-3 with TRBJ1-2; D is unclear. This CDR3 has 13 residues. Germline CDR1 is ENHRY and CDR2 is SYGVKD. V was clipped by 3 bases and J by 2 bases, with 7 bases between them.

This rearrangement joins TRBV14 to TRBJ2-7; D is unresolved. The V and J ends lost 1 base and 3 bases respectively, with 7 bases between them. Per germline, CDR1 SGHDN and CDR2 FVKESK. The CDR3 has 13 residues. CDR3 in DNA: TGTGCCAGCAGCCAAGCGTCAGTCTACGAGCAGTACTTC. Residues: CASSQASVYEQYF.

The genes are TRBV18 and TRBJ2-7; D not resolved. Germline V gives CDR1 KGHSH, CDR2 LQKENI. This CDR3 is 13 amino acids long. V gave up 2 bases and J gave up 0 bases, with 5 bases separating them. CDR3 protein: CASSPGNSYEQYF. In nucleotides, the CDR3 is TGTGCCAGCTCACCAGGCAACTCCTACGAGCAGTACTTC.

This chain joins TRBV11-1 and TRBJ1-6, with TRBD1 identical over 9 bases. After removal of 7 bases from V and 9 bases from J, the junction contained 22 bases not matched to a gene. Germline V CDR1 and CDR2: SGHAT, FQDESV (reference sequence). The CDR3 sequence is 19 residues long. The CDR3 nucleotides are TGTGCCAGCAATCGCGGGGACAGGGAAGCGGGGATCGGAGGTTCACCCCTCCACTTT. Its translation: CASNRGDREAGIGGSPLHF.

J is TRBJ2-2 and V is TRBV11-3; perhaps TRBD2 as D (5 bases). Trimming left V 0 bases short and J 5 bases short, with 13 bases between. The germline V gene has CDR1 SGHNT and CDR2 YENEEA. The CDR3 runs to 16 residues. Here the CDR3 DNA reads TGTGCCAGCAGCTTAGACGGTGCGGGTGGGACCGGGGAGCTGTTTTTT. Translation: CASSLDGAGGTGELFF.

This clonotype came up a few times. This chain connects TRBV29-1 to TRBJ1-1, with 7 bases matching TRBD1. V gave up 3 bases and J gave up 4 bases; unmatched junction bases: 11. The CDR3 spans 15 residues. From germline, CDR1 is SQVTM and CDR2 ANQGSEA. The CDR3 sequence: CSVDLLRGRGTEAFF. The DNA for the CDR3 is TGCAGCGTTGACCTCCTAAGGGGGCGGGGCACTGAAGCTTTCTTT.

The chain combines TRBV5-1 with TRBJ1-1; D not resolved. From germline, CDR1 is SGHRS and CDR2 YFSETQ. Trimming removed 1 base from V and 2 bases from J, with 12 bases in between. The length of the CDR3 is 15 residues. The CDR3 region has the DNA TGCGCCAGCAGCTTGCTTGGTGGACTAAACACTGAAGCTTTCTTT. Its protein is CASSLLGGLNTEAFF.

J is TRBJ2-2 and V is TRBV7-9; the D gene is possibly TRBD1 (6 bases). This CDR3 comprises 14 residues. CDR1 and CDR2 (germline): SEHNR, FQNEAQ (reference sequence). V was cut by 2 bases and J by 4 bases, with 8 bases left in between. In nucleotides, the CDR3 is TGTGCCAGCAGCTTACAGGGGTCCACCGGGGAGCTGTTTTTT. Protein sequence: CASSLQGSTGELFF. Combining the CDR3 with reference TRBV7-9 and TRBJ2-2 gives the whole variable domain DTGVSQNPRHKITKRGQNVTFRCDPISEHNRLYWYRQTLGQGPEFLTYFQNEAQLEKSRLLSDRFSAERPKGSFSTLEIQRTEQGDSAMYLCASSLQGSTGELFFGEGSRLTVL.

The chain recombines TRBV12-3 or TRBV12-4 with TRBJ1-5, with 9 bases fitting TRBD1. The CDR3 is 14 amino acids. The V gene end was trimmed by 6 bases and the J gene end by 5 bases; junction bases not matched to a gene: 5. As DNA, the CDR3 is TGTGCCAGCAGGGGACAGGGTTTGTATCAGCCCCAGCATTTT. It is translated as CASRGQGLYQPQHF.

This clonotype occurred once. The V and J genes are TRBV11-2 and TRBJ2-7; D call uncertain. V gave up 5 bases and J gave up 6 bases, with 17 bases separating them. Germline V gene lookup returns CDR1 SGHAT and CDR2 FQNNGV. The CDR3 is made up of 14 amino acids. For the CDR3, the DNA is TGTGCCAGCAGCGTTGTCGACGGGTTGGGCGAGCAGTACTTC. As protein: CASSVVDGLGEQYF.

The genes are TRBV7-6 and TRBJ1-5, with unresolved D. The V gene's germline CDR1 is SGHVS and CDR2 FNYEAQ. The CDR3 loop spans 15 amino acids. V lost 5 bases, J lost 5 bases, and 16 bases lay in between. The DNA for the CDR3 is TGTGCCAGCAGCCCCGGCGTACAGCGTGATCAGCCCCAGCATTTT. It yields the protein CASSPGVQRDQPQHF.

The V and J genes are TRBV7-2 and TRBJ2-2, with 12 bases that match TRBD2. The CDR3 covers 16 residues. V shed 7 bases, J shed 7 bases, and the junction held 10 bases outside the gene matches. Germline-derived CDR1 and CDR2 are SGHTA and FQGNSA. CDR3 region: CASTETASGGVGELFF. CDR3 DNA sequence: TGTGCCAGCACCGAAACGGCTAGCGGGGGGGTCGGGGAGCTGTTTTTT.

This clonotype was seen a handful of times. CDR3 loop: CASSTTSGFYNEQFF. The CDR3 bases are TGTGCCAGCAGTACAACTAGCGGTTTTTACAATGAGCAGTTCTTC. The chain links TRBV27 to TRBJ2-1; TRBD2 matches 8 bases. V shed 5 bases and J 4 bases; nucleotides not matched to a gene: 7. Germline V gene data show CDR1 as MNHEY and CDR2 as SMNVEV (reference sequence). There are 15 residues in the CDR3.

The genes are TRBV19 and TRBJ1-2; the match to TRBD1 covers 9 bases. The junction had 5 bases not matched to a gene; V was cut back by 8 bases and J by 1 base. CDR1 LNHDA and CDR2 SQIVND come from the germline V gene (reference sequence). The CDR3 contains 14 residues. The CDR3 reads CASARDRDNYGYTF. For the CDR3, the DNA is TGTGCCAGTGCCCGGGACAGGGATAACTATGGCTACACCTTC.